One and the same sample provided the 30 T cell receptor beta chains below, sequenced in a study of glioma-infiltrating T cells. Amplification of TCR alpha and beta CDR3 regions from RNA used iRepertoire nested multiplex PCR. TCRdb used MiXCR to reprocess the multiplex PCR reads, holding one entry per CDR3 protein. The table includes 93,000 or so distinct CDR3 sequences, less than 30% detected once. Sequences were obtained from glioma tissue, nonneoplastic brain tissue, or PBMCs (not recorded which). The receptors derive from a human donor with low-grade glioma or glioblastoma, undergoing nonglioma brain surgery, or in good health (not recorded which).

The chain couples TRBV29-1 to TRBJ1-2, with a tentative D call TRBD1 (5 bases). The V end was cut by 3 bases, the J end by 3 bases, with 8 bases between. CDR3 length: 12 residues. The germline V gene encodes CDR1 SQVTM and CDR2 ANQGSEA. The CDR3: CSVDAGDYGYTF. CDR3 in DNA: TGCAGCGTTGATGCGGGGGACTATGGCTACACCTTC.

With respect to this clonotype: A read error may produce the germline difference seen at one junction end. CDR3 bases: TGTGCCAGCAGTTTATTGGGGGGGGAGTACCAAGAGACCCGGTACTTC. This gives the protein CASSLLGGEYQETRYF. The V gene is TRBV28, the J gene TRBJ2-5, with TRBD2 identical over 7 bases. Germline lookup yields CDR1 MDHEN and CDR2 SYDVKM. There are 16 residues in the CDR3.

The table lists this clonotype with many counts. The gene calls are TRBV7-2 and TRBJ2-6; no clear D gene. Germline CDR1 and CDR2: SGHTA and FQGNSA. V dropped 5 bases and J dropped 1 base, with 3 bases sitting between them. The CDR3 covers 13 residues. The CDR3 nucleotides read TGTGCCAGCAGCCCTTCTGGGGCCAACGTCCTGACTTTC. This gives the protein CASSPSGANVLTF.

The sample holds many counts of this clonotype. The V gene is TRBV7-9, the J gene TRBJ2-1; a weak D match, TRBD2 (7 bases). V gave up 5 bases and J gave up 3 bases, with 23 bases separating them. The length of the CDR3 is 18 residues. Germline CDR1 is SEHNR and CDR2 is FQNEAQ (reference sequence). In DNA, the CDR3 is TGTGCCAGCAGCCAAGAGCCAAGGGGGAAGCGGGACTACAATGAGCAGTTCTTC. Amino acid sequence: CASSQEPRGKRDYNEQFF.

There are many counts of this clonotype. The CDR3 region is CASSQGSAGSSYNEQFF. DNA of the CDR3: TGCGCCAGCAGCCAAGGCTCAGCGGGGAGCTCCTACAATGAGCAGTTCTTC. The genes are TRBV4-3 and TRBJ2-1; 7 bases map to TRBD2. The CDR3 consists of 17 residues. CDR1 and CDR2 (germline): LGHNA, YSLEER. V was pared by 1 base and J by 0 bases, with 6 bases of the junction left unmatched.

This clonotype was recorded many times. The CDR3 is CATKAGRSNTGELFF. The DNA of the CDR3 is TGTGCCACCAAAGCCGGGAGATCGAACACCGGGGAGCTGTTTTTT. V and J are TRBV24-1 and TRBJ2-2; weak D call: TRBD2 (6 bases). The ends were cut back, 8 bases at V and 0 bases at J, with 12 bases in the middle. Looked up from germline, CDR1 is KGHDR and CDR2 is SFDVKD. This CDR3 region has 15 residues.

This clonotype turned up a few times. V gene TRBV5-1 combines with J gene TRBJ2-3, with 9 bases matching TRBD1. Trimming removed 3 bases from V and 3 bases from J; junction bases left unmatched: 5. Looked up from germline, CDR1 is SGHRS and CDR2 is YFSETQ. There are 15 residues in the CDR3. The DNA of the CDR3 is TGCGCCAGCAGCTGGACAGGGGACGGGACAGATACGCAGTATTTT. This encodes CASSWTGDGTDTQYF.

Concerning this clonotype: A single base separates this from a much larger clone, so it may be a read error. The rearrangement joins TRBV6-5 to TRBJ1-2; a weak D match, TRBD1 (5 bases). CDR3 size: 15 residues. Germline V lookup: CDR1 MNHEY, CDR2 SVGAGI. The V end lost 5 bases, the J end lost 2 bases, and 15 bases lay between the germline ends. The CDR3 here is CASSDDGGSNYGYTF. The CDR3 DNA is TGTGCCAGCAGTGACGATGGGGGATCCAACTATGGCTACACCTTC.

This clonotype has ten or more counts. V and J are TRBV28 and TRBJ1-2, with TRBD1 as a possible D gene (6 bases). This CDR3 region has 11 residues. Trimming removed 10 bases at V and 2 bases at J, with 8 bases between. The germline gives CDR1 MDHEN, CDR2 SYDVKM. CDR3 bases: TGTGCCAACCAGGGGAACTATGGCTACACCTTC. It yields the protein CANQGNYGYTF.

This clonotype was recorded many times. The chain combines TRBV7-2 with TRBJ2-3; D not resolved. Deletions cut 5 bases from V and 5 bases from J, with 11 bases between. The CDR3 is made up of 13 amino acids. Germline lookup yields CDR1 SGHTA and CDR2 FQGNSA. CDR3 in DNA: TGTGCCAGCAGCCGAGATACAGAAGATACGCAGTATTTT. This codes for CASSRDTEDTQYF.

In the case of this clonotype: At one of its ends the junction is not consistent with the germline gene, which may arise from a read error. This rearrangement joins TRBV27 to TRBJ1-1; D gene uncertain. This CDR3 spans 14 amino acids. Germline lookup yields CDR1 MNHEY and CDR2 SMNVEV (reference sequence). CDR3 sequence reads: CASILRSENTEAFF. CDR3 nucleotides: TGTGCCAGCATTTTACGGTCGGAGAACACTGAAGCTTTCTTT.

This clonotype has ten or more counts. The gene calls are TRBV7-9 and TRBJ1-1; D gene unclear. Per germline, CDR1 SEHNR and CDR2 FQNEAQ (reference sequence). Trimming took off 2 bases at V and 2 bases at J, with 6 bases between the two ends. This CDR3 comprises 13 residues. The CDR3 sequence is CASSLYQNTEAFF. CDR3 in DNA: TGTGCCAGCAGCTTATACCAAAACACTGAAGCTTTCTTT. The full variable domain, with the rest looked up from reference TRBV7-9 and TRBJ1-1, is DTGVSQNPRHKITKRGQNVTFRCDPISEHNRLYWYRQTLGQGPEFLTYFQNEAQLEKSRLLSDRFSAERPKGSFSTLEIQRTEQGDSAMYLCASSLYQNTEAFFGQGTRLTVV.

This clonotype was seen ten or more times. The chain uses TRBV20-1 and TRBJ1-6; 7 nucleotides align to TRBD1. Germline values: CDR1 DFQATT, CDR2 SNEGSKA (reference sequence). The V gene end was trimmed by 0 bases and the J gene end by 8 bases; junction bases not matched to a gene: 13. The CDR3 runs to 17 residues. Here the CDR3 DNA reads TGCAGTGCTAGAGATGTCACCGCGAGACAGGGCTATTCACCCCTCCACTTT. Its translation: CSARDVTARQGYSPLHF.

Regarding this clonotype: Just one base apart from a much larger clone, this may be a read error. This rearrangement joins TRBV19 to TRBJ1-5; D unclear. V was shortened by 5 bases and J by 5 bases, with 13 bases between the two germline ends. CDR3 length equals 14 residues. From germline, CDR1 is LNHDA and CDR2 SQIVND (reference sequence). The DNA for the CDR3 is TGTGCCAGTAGTCAAGGGAGAGGGTATCAGCCCCAGCATTTT. The encoded protein is CASSQGRGYQPQHF.

This clonotype showed up just a few times. One end of the junction varies from germline; a read error may be responsible. The chain links TRBV7-2 to TRBJ2-5, with 10 bases lining up with TRBD1. The CDR3 sequence is 13 residues long. Germline V gene data show CDR1 as SGHTA and CDR2 as FQGNSA. CDR3 coding DNA: TGTGCCAGCGGGACAGGGGACCAAGGGACCCAGTACTTC. It yields the protein CASGTGDQGTQYF. The whole variable domain, filled in from reference TRBV7-2 and TRBJ2-5, reads GAGVSQSPSNKVTEKGKDVELRCDPISGHTALYWYRQSLGQGLEFLIYFQGNSAPDKSGLPSDRFSAERTGGSVSTLTIQRTQQEDSAVYLCASGTGDQGTQYFGPGTRLLVL.

This clonotype was recorded at least ten times. This sequence joins TRBV7-2 and TRBJ2-7, with D unresolved. Between the trimmed V and J ends, which lost 4 bases and 5 bases, there was a span of 9 bases. The V gene's germline CDR1 is SGHTA and CDR2 FQGNSA. This CDR3 comprises 12 residues. Here the CDR3 reads CASSYREDEQYF. The CDR3, as DNA: TGTGCCAGCAGCTATCGTGAGGACGAGCAGTACTTC.

This clonotype was counted ten times or more. V is TRBV6-2 or TRBV6-3 and J is TRBJ2-7; TRBD1 might be the D (5 bases). The CDR3 extends over 14 amino acids. CDR1 is MNHEY and CDR2 is SVGEGT in the germline V gene. Deletions cut 0 bases from V and 6 bases from J, with 12 bases between. DNA of the CDR3: TGTGCCAGCAGTTACTCATACCAGGGCACCGAGCAGTACTTC. This gives the protein CASSYSYQGTEQYF.

The chain couples TRBV27 to TRBJ1-5; D uncertain. Germline assignment: CDR1 MNHEY and CDR2 SMNVEV (reference sequence). Trimming stripped 5 bases from V and 4 bases from J, with 12 bases between. This CDR3 is built from 14 residues. CDR3 protein: CASSPSLINQPQHF. The CDR3 nucleotides are TGTGCCAGCAGTCCAAGTCTCATTAATCAGCCCCAGCATTTT.

This clonotype was recorded at least ten times. This rearrangement joins TRBV20-1 to TRBJ1-2; 7 bases map to TRBD1. Germline V gene sequence: CDR1 DFQATT, CDR2 SNEGSKA (reference sequence). With V trimmed by 5 bases and J by 4 bases, 4 bases remained unmatched. CDR3 length: 12 residues. CDR3 loop: CSAGQEPYGYTF. For the CDR3, the DNA is TGCAGTGCTGGACAGGAACCCTATGGCTACACCTTC.

The J gene is TRBJ1-5, the V gene TRBV3-1; the D gene is possibly TRBD1 (5 bases). Trimming stripped 4 bases from V and 0 bases from J, with 16 bases between. The germline gives CDR1 LGHDT, CDR2 YNNKEL (reference sequence). The length of the CDR3 is 17 residues. CDR3 loop: CASSLGLTGLSNQPQHF. As DNA, the CDR3 is TGTGCCAGCAGCCTCGGACTGACGGGGCTTAGCAATCAGCCCCAGCATTTT.

This clonotype was picked up many times. The chain links TRBV24-1 to TRBJ1-6; D remains unclear. This CDR3 spans 14 amino acids. CDR1 and CDR2 from the germline V gene are KGHDR and SFDVKD. V was clipped by 4 bases and J by 14 bases, with 17 bases between them. The DNA for the CDR3 is TGTGCCACCAGTGACAACCATGGCTACCCAACCCTCCACTTT. Translated: CATSDNHGYPTLHF.

J is TRBJ2-1 and V is TRBV5-1; 7 nucleotides line up with TRBD2. V was clipped by 2 bases and J by 5 bases; unmatched bases: 4. The length of the CDR3 is 14 residues. The germline gives CDR1 SGHRS, CDR2 YFSETQ. CDR3 amino acids: CASSLLARNNEQFF. DNA for the CDR3: TGCGCCAGCAGCTTACTAGCGAGGAACAATGAGCAGTTCTTC.

The chain recombines TRBV5-5 with TRBJ1-4; 9 bases agree with TRBD1. This CDR3 region has 15 residues. The ends lost 0 bases at V and 7 bases at J; junction bases unmatched: 4. Per the germline V gene, CDR1 is SGHKS and CDR2 is YYEKEE (reference sequence). CDR3: CASSLGGTGPEKLFF. CDR3 DNA sequence: TGTGCCAGCAGCTTGGGGGGGACAGGGCCTGAAAAACTGTTTTTT.

This clonotype was observed many times. The rearrangement uses TRBV6-1 and TRBJ2-5, with TRBD2 matching 8 bases. The CDR3 has 17 amino acids. The V segment lost 4 bases and the J segment 5 bases; nucleotides outside the gene matches: 15. CDR1 is MNHNS and CDR2 is SASEGT in the germline V gene. As DNA, the CDR3 is TGTGCCAGCAGTGCCGGCGGGAGCGGGGGTAACACGGAGACCCAGTACTTC. The encoded protein is CASSAGGSGGNTETQYF.

Remarks on this clonotype: This may be a read error, as it is one base from a much larger clone. The chain joins TRBV7-2 to TRBJ2-1, with 10 positions matching TRBD2. The CDR3 covers 15 residues. The germline V gene encodes CDR1 SGHTA and CDR2 FQGNSA. V gave up 5 bases and J gave up 6 bases; unmatched junction bases: 7. CDR3 DNA sequence: TGTGCCAGCAGCATCACTAGCGGGGTCTGCAATGAGCAGTTCTTC. It yields the protein CASSITSGVCNEQFF.

This clonotype has ten or more counts. This chain joins TRBV7-3 and TRBJ2-3; perhaps TRBD1 as D (5 bases). Trimming took 4 bases from V and 6 from J, leaving 11 bases between them. The CDR3 consists of 13 residues. The germline gives CDR1 SGHTA, CDR2 FQGTGA. Here the CDR3 reads CASSSTQGDTQYF. The CDR3 DNA reads TGTGCCAGCAGCTCAACTCAGGGCGATACGCAGTATTTT.

This clonotype was detected a few times. The J gene is TRBJ2-3, the V gene TRBV19; D unclear. The V gene lost 5 bases and the J gene lost 2 bases, with 8 bases spanning the gap. Germline-derived CDR1 and CDR2 are LNHDA and SQIVND (reference sequence). The CDR3 extends over 13 amino acids. The CDR3 DNA reads TGTGCCAGTAGTGTGGGTTACACAGATACGCAGTATTTT. This gives the protein CASSVGYTDTQYF.

This clonotype showed up just a few times. The rearrangement links TRBV7-9 to TRBJ1-6, with D perhaps matching TRBD1 (6 bases). V shed 5 bases and J shed 8 bases, with 19 bases lying between them. CDR1 is SEHNR, CDR2 FQNEAQ, per germline (reference sequence). The CDR3 runs 16 residues. In DNA form, the CDR3 reads TGTGCCAGCAGCCTTCGAGGGGGAGATGGAGATTCACCCCTCCACTTT. As protein: CASSLRGGDGDSPLHF.

This clonotype was observed many times. J is TRBJ2-1 and V is TRBV18, with D unresolved. The CDR3 runs 13 residues. Germline V gene sequence: CDR1 KGHSH, CDR2 LQKENI. Trimming shortened V by 3 bases and J by 6 bases, and 9 bases separated the two germline ends. This CDR3 is CASSPSATNEQFF. The DNA for the CDR3 is TGTGCCAGCTCACCGTCGGCGACCAATGAGCAGTTCTTC.

Concerning this clonotype itself: One end of the junction varies from germline; a read error may be responsible. CDR3 region: CASSLLGRYSEQFF. In nucleotides, the CDR3 is TGTGCCAGCAGCTTACTGGGCCGGTACAGTGAGCAGTTCTTC. The chain recombines TRBV7-9 with TRBJ2-1; the D is unclear. Germline CDR1 and CDR2: SEHNR and FQNEAQ (reference sequence). The CDR3 length is 14 residues.